The 10 T cell receptor beta chains in this list originate from one sample, sequenced in a study of CD4+ T cells in melanoma. Sequencing was performed with immunoSEQ multiplex PCR; in TCRdb, only in-frame clones are kept and a portion is missing. The sample lists over 9,000 clones, around 69% seen once, with approximately 8.4% in the top ten. The sequenced sample consisted of cells from a culture (not recorded whether cultured in vitro). Receptor source: a human donor with melanoma.

This clone appeared a few times. The CDR3 sequence is CASSFSGIILMSNEKLFF. Written as DNA, the CDR3 is TGTGCCAGCAGCTTCTCCGGAATCATCCTCATGTCTAATGAAAAACTGTTTTTT. The rearrangement joins TRBV12-1 to TRBJ1-4. TRBV12-1 is a recognized pseudogene. This CDR3 contains 18 residues.

This rearrangement joins TRBV6-1 to TRBJ2-5; TRBD1 matches at 9 bases. The V segment lost 6 bases and the J segment 2 bases; nucleotides outside the gene matches: 4. Germline V lookup: CDR1 MNHNS, CDR2 SASEGT. This CDR3 contains 14 residues. In DNA, the CDR3 is TGTGCCAGCAGGACAGGGGGAACACAAGAGACCCAGTACTTC. Its translation: CASRTGGTQETQYF.

The rearrangement joins TRBV7-9 to TRBJ1-2, with D tentatively TRBD1 (6 bases). Trimming cost V 5 bases and J 4 bases, with 17 bases left between them. This CDR3 has 15 amino acids. Germline V gene sequence: CDR1 SEHNR, CDR2 FQNEAQ (reference sequence). CDR3 sequence (DNA): TGTGCCAGCAGCCCAGCCGACAGGCCTGGCTATGGCTACACCTTC. The encoded protein is CASSPADRPGYGYTF.

The chain joins TRBV11-2 to TRBJ2-4, with D uncertain. Trimming cost V 4 bases and J 0 bases, with 13 bases left between them. The CDR3 consists of 16 residues. Germline CDR1 is SGHAT and CDR2 is FQNNGV. CDR3 loop: CASSYRTLLAKNIQYF. The CDR3 DNA reads TGTGCCAGCAGCTACCGGACCCTATTAGCCAAAAACATTCAGTACTTC.

By share of the sample, this clone is medium-sized. The rearrangement uses TRBV2 and TRBJ1-6; tentatively, D is TRBD1 (6 bases). Germline V CDR1 and CDR2: SNHLY, FYNNEI. This CDR3 contains 15 residues. V shed 6 bases and J shed 7 bases, with 16 bases lying between them. The CDR3 sequence: CASSPPGHPNSPLHF. As DNA, the CDR3 is TGTGCCAGCAGCCCCCCGGGACACCCGAATTCACCCCTCCACTTT. Full variable domain (outside the CDR3, taken from reference TRBV2 and TRBJ1-6): EPEVTQTPSHQVTQMGQEVILRCVPISNHLYFYWYRQILGQKVEFLVSFYNNEISEKSEIFDDQFSVERPDGSNFTLKIRSTKLEDSAMYFCASSPPGHPNSPLHFGNGTRLTVT.

This rearrangement joins TRBV4-2 to TRBJ2-7; perhaps D is TRBD1 or TRBD2 (6 bases each). V was trimmed by 5 bases and J by 7 bases, leaving 15 bases between them. The germline CDR1 and CDR2 sequences are LGHNA and YNFKEQ. The CDR3 has 13 residues. DNA of the CDR3: TGTGCCAGCAGCGTGGGGGGCAGATCGGAGCAGTACTTC. Translating gives CASSVGGRSEQYF.

The chain links TRBV6-5 to TRBJ1-2, with 8 bases fitting TRBD1. This CDR3 region has 14 residues. V shed 8 bases, J shed 6 bases, and the junction held 11 bases outside the gene matches. The germline gives CDR1 MNHEY, CDR2 SVGAGI. This CDR3 is CASGPSDRAHGYTF. In nucleotides, the CDR3 is TGTGCCAGCGGGCCGTCGGACAGGGCCCATGGCTACACCTTC.

This rearrangement joins TRBV6-1 to TRBJ2-3; TRBD2 is a possible D gene (5 bases). Trimming left V 8 bases short and J 2 bases short, with 11 bases between. The CDR3 is made up of 13 amino acids. Per the germline V gene, CDR1 is MNHNS and CDR2 is SASEGT. The CDR3 nucleotides are TGTGCCAGCCCGGGGATAAACACAGATACGCAGTATTTT. Residues: CASPGINTDTQYF.

V is TRBV5-1 and J is TRBJ1-1; D ambiguous. The CDR3 is 15 residues long. CDR1 and CDR2 from the germline V gene are SGHRS and YFSETQ. Trimming cost V 2 bases and J 5 bases, with 16 bases left between them. The CDR3 here is CASSFGDRHGTEAFF. CDR3 nucleotides: TGCGCCAGCAGCTTCGGCGATAGACACGGGACTGAAGCTTTCTTT.

This clone came up once. The chain combines TRBV11-2 with TRBJ2-1; 8 bases align to TRBD1. Germline-derived CDR1 and CDR2 are SGHAT and FQNNGV. With 3 bases clipped from V and 7 bases from J, the junction kept 11 bases outside the gene matches. This CDR3 spans 16 amino acids. The CDR3: CASSFGRGRVGNEQFF. In DNA, the CDR3 is TGTGCCAGCAGCTTTGGCAGGGGGCGCGTTGGGAATGAGCAGTTCTTC.